This section outlines one T cell receptor (beta chain) sequence together with its context. Its antigen is unknown. This sample was taken from a study of CD8+ T cells in alopecia areata. Overall study context: At a dose of 5 to 10 mg twice daily, oral tofacitinib was given to treated patients. After 6 to 18 months of tofacitinib, follow-up continued 6 months off drug. Broader study findings: Whereas mice showed it more clearly, TCR sharing across patients was murkier, possibly because of HLA. Affected scalp, especially in alopecia totalis/universalis, had a higher clonality than normal scalp did.

Following extraction, RNA underwent reverse transcription to cDNA, which served as the sequencing template. Repertoires were generated with immunoSEQ multiplex PCR, while TCRdb's copy carries only in-frame clones and drops some. This sample has 9,500 to 15,000 clones, with 50% to 60% found just once. The length of the CDR3 is 20 residues. Lesional scalp punch biopsies and peripheral blood came from alopecia areata patients. This TCR came from a human donor with alopecia areata. Material for sequencing was skin. The V gene is TRBV21-1, the J gene TRBJ2-1; the D call in the table, TRBD2, was not verified against the DNA. TRBV21-1 is a recognized pseudogene. This CDR3 reads CASSNELTRCWSGSKDEQFF. The CDR3, as DNA: TGTGCCAGCAGCAACGAGCTAACCCGTTGTTGGAGCGGGAGTAAGGATGAGCAGTTCTTC.